One sample yielded the 12 T cell receptor beta chains listed below, sequenced in a study of blood T cell repertoires in COVID-19. Profiling relied on immunoSEQ multiplex PCR, and the TCRdb table lists in-frame clones only, not all of them. The data contain around 140,000 clones, 70% to 90% of them singletons. Sequenced sample: peripheral blood. These receptors came from a woman between 55 and 75 years old with acute or convalescent COVID-19.

This chain uses TRBV5-1 with TRBJ2-7; unclear D gene. This CDR3 spans 13 amino acids. V lost 7 bases, J lost 3 bases, and 14 bases lay in between. Germline V CDR1 and CDR2: SGHRS, YFSETQ. In DNA form, the CDR3 reads TGCGCCAGCGGTAGTCCGCCGAACTACGAGCAGTACTTC. Residues: CASGSPPNYEQYF.

The chain couples TRBV7-8 to TRBJ2-5, with 12 bases aligning to TRBD1. The CDR3 is 16 amino acids. Germline V gives CDR1 SGHVS, CDR2 FQNEAQ. Germline trimming cut 4 bases from V and 3 bases from J; bases unmatched to any gene: 6. DNA for the CDR3: TGTGCCAGCAGCTCCGGGACAGGGGGCGGGAAAGAGACCCAGTACTTC. This gives the protein CASSSGTGGGKETQYF.

The V and J genes are TRBV30 and TRBJ2-7; no reliable D call. CDR3 size: 14 residues. The V gene lost 2 bases and the J gene lost 1 base, with 12 bases spanning the gap. Germline CDR1 is GTSNPN and CDR2 is SVGIG (reference sequence). In nucleotides, the CDR3 is TGTGCCTGGAGTATGGGCCGTATTTCCTACGAGCAGTACTTC. Translated, it gives CAWSMGRISYEQYF.

This chain uses TRBV4-2 with TRBJ1-6, with 8 bases fitting TRBD1. CDR1 is LGHNA and CDR2 is YNFKEQ in the germline V gene. The CDR3 spans 14 residues. V lost 5 bases and J lost 9; bases outside the gene matches: 6. The DNA for the CDR3 is TGTGCCAGCAGCACGGACAGGGCAATTTCACCCCTCCACTTT. This gives the protein CASSTDRAISPLHF.

The rearrangement joins TRBV7-3 to TRBJ1-1; perhaps TRBD1 as D (5 bases). V was clipped by 5 bases and J by 7 bases, with 14 bases between them. Germline loops: CDR1 SGHTA, CDR2 FQGTGA. The CDR3 is 13 amino acids. CDR3 sequence reads: CASSPSQGHEAFF. For the CDR3, the DNA is TGTGCCAGCAGCCCTTCCCAGGGCCATGAAGCTTTCTTT. Supplemented by reference TRBV7-3 and TRBJ1-1, the full variable domain reads GAGVSQTPSNKVTEKGKYVELRCDPISGHTALYWYRQSLGQGPEFLIYFQGTGAADDSGLPNDRFFAVRPEGSVSTLKIQRTERGDSAVYLCASSPSQGHEAFFGQGTRLTVV.

V and J are TRBV18 and TRBJ1-1; D is perhaps TRBD1 (6 bases). CDR3 length: 15 amino acids. Germline CDR1 is KGHSH and CDR2 is LQKENI. V lost 1 base to trimming and J lost 0 bases, with 9 bases between them. The CDR3 coding sequence is TGTGCCAGCTCACCACGGGGACAACTGAACACTGAAGCTTTCTTT. This gives the protein CASSPRGQLNTEAFF. Based on the CDR3 plus reference TRBV18 and TRBJ1-1, the full variable domain is NAGVMQNPRHLVRRRGQEARLRCSPMKGHSHVYWYRQLPEEGLKFMVYLQKENIIDESGMPKERFSAEFPKEGPSILRIQQVVRGDSAAYFCASSPRGQLNTEAFFGQGTRLTVV.

The rearrangement uses TRBV5-6 and TRBJ2-5; tentatively, D is TRBD1 (5 bases). CDR3 length equals 15 residues. Trimming cost V 1 base and J 1 base, with 11 bases left between them. Per germline, CDR1 SGHDT and CDR2 YYEEEE. The CDR3 here is CASSLTQGIQETQYF. CDR3 DNA sequence: TGTGCCAGCAGCTTGACTCAGGGCATCCAAGAGACCCAGTACTTC.

This clone was detected a few times. One end of the junction does not line up with germline, which may come from a read error. J is TRBJ1-1 and V is TRBV6-5, with 9 nucleotides matching TRBD1. CDR3 length equals 14 residues. Per the germline V gene, CDR1 is MNHEY and CDR2 is SVGAGI. In DNA, the CDR3 is TGTGCCAGCAAGGGGGACAGGGTGAACGCTGAAGCTTTCTTT. Its translation is CASKGDRVNAEAFF.

This clone appeared a few times. The rearrangement uses TRBV18 and TRBJ1-6; 7 bases fit TRBD1. There are 17 residues in the CDR3. Germline V gives CDR1 KGHSH, CDR2 LQKENI. J was trimmed by 7 bases and V by 3 bases; bases with no gene match: 12. This CDR3 reads CASSPNLSPGQNSPLHF. The CDR3 DNA sequence: TGTGCCAGCTCACCCAATTTGTCCCCGGGACAGAATTCACCCCTCCACTTT.

This chain links TRBV12-5 with TRBJ2-7; 9 bases are a match to TRBD1. Trimming removed 5 bases from V and 3 bases from J; junction bases left unmatched: 8. The CDR3 loop spans 15 amino acids. CDR1 LGHNT and CDR2 FRNRAP come from the germline V gene. The CDR3 loop reads CASGRPGTGFYEQYF. The CDR3 DNA sequence: TGTGCTAGTGGTCGTCCCGGGACAGGGTTCTACGAGCAGTACTTC.

This clone has only one observation. The chain couples TRBV5-1 to TRBJ2-5, with D maybe TRBD1 (5 bases). V was pared by 3 bases and J by 2 bases, with 11 bases between. The CDR3 has 14 residues. Germline V lookup: CDR1 SGHRS, CDR2 YFSETQ. The CDR3 is CASSWPGQQETQYF. CDR3 nucleotide sequence: TGCGCCAGCAGCTGGCCCGGACAACAAGAGACCCAGTACTTC.

V gene TRBV6-5 combines with J gene TRBJ1-6, with unresolved D. Looked up from germline, CDR1 is MNHEY and CDR2 is SVGAGI. Trimming left V 5 bases short and J 9 bases short, with 11 bases between. The CDR3 has 13 amino acids. The CDR3 sequence: CASSPYGGSPLHF. The DNA for the CDR3 is TGTGCCAGCAGTCCGTACGGAGGTTCACCCCTCCACTTT.